This T cell receptor (beta chain) was recorded in a study of siplizumab effects on memory and regulatory T cells. Findings and limits, study-wide: Tregs that proliferated in siplizumab cultures did not have their suppressive function confirmed. Roughly 75-97% of proliferating clones (CD4+ or CD8+) could not be assigned a naive or memory phenotype. Apparently more diverse than memory cells, naive T cells also seemed major alloresponse contributors. Siplizumab led to significantly less abundant alloreactive sequences that could be traced back to unstimulated CD4+ memory cells.

Details on this clone: Its target is not known.

Assay: immunoSEQ multiplex PCR; the TCRdb copy retains only in-frame clones and omits some. Of roughly 100,000 clones listed, about 93% are singletons. After removal of 0 bases from V and 3 bases from J, the junction contained 2 bases not matched to a gene. The CDR3 has 15 amino acids. CDR1 SGHRS and CDR2 YFSETQ come from the germline V gene. The specimen was CD4+ T cells sorted from blood. This TCR derives from a human donor in good health. V gene TRBV5-1 combines with J gene TRBJ1-2, with 10 nucleotides matching TRBD1. This CDR3 reads CASSLGGTGDYGYTF. CDR3 in DNA: TGCGCCAGCAGCTTGGGTGGGACAGGGGACTATGGCTACACCTTC.